Detailed here is one TCR beta chain. This clone appeared a single time. This clone's antigen is unknown. Base qualities were left out, and no much larger clone turns up one base away. This entry is derived from a study of cytomegalovirus exposure and HLA in healthy donors (dated by TCRdb to about 2017). Study-wide context: In an earlier analysis of 587 of the donors, about 260 Gb of sequence data and 90 million to 120 million unique TCR beta sequences from some 170 million T cells were reported. Every repertoire in the discovery cohort had been generated on one and the same sequencing platform. The study used immunosequencing to profile the T cell repertoires of approximately 640 subjects and linked those repertoires to cytomegalovirus serostatus. To decide whether each TCR beta V gene segment behaved as functional or pseudogenic, an earlier analysis of approximately 600 of the donors relied on high-throughput TCR beta sequencing. A separate validation cohort of 100 to 150 different subjects was used in addition to the roughly 700-subject first cohort. Alongside the repertoire data, information on donor age, sex, ethnicity and CMV serostatus was compiled. To study patterns of TCR occurrence, a later analysis re-analyzed previously published TCR beta repertoires from just over 650 donors and added high-resolution HLA genotyping. HLA typing covered class I and class II loci at four-digit resolution. The number of donors typed differed by locus, with 629-630 for A, B, C, DRB1 and DQB1, about 500 for DQA1, about 610 for DPA1, and 450 to 480 for DPB1. To predict cytomegalovirus infection status, the study combined high-throughput TCR immunosequencing, statistical association of individual TCRs with disease status, and machine learning. On average, roughly 240,000 unique TCR beta nucleotide sequences were sequenced per donor among 350 to 400 genotyped donors of the cohort, with around 19% of those sequences being non-productive. Genome-wide SNP genotypes for about three fifths of the 666 donors were used in a later genetic analysis, which treated that subset as a discovery cohort. About 280 gigabases of sequencing data and roughly 81 million unique TCR sequences made up an early release that covered approximately 650 HLA-typed donors. The study aimed to test whether signatures of past pathogen exposure could be identified by cataloging public T cell receptors. In the later analysis, no new phenotypic data were used to find candidate immune exposures; instead, reliance was placed on TCR beta sequences and their occurrence across donors. A few DR-DQ haplotypes were handled as single units for association and clustering because linkage in the cohort was strong. Of the roughly 400 genotyped donors, approximately 83% fell in the genetic ancestry cluster associated with self-reported Caucasian donors.

The CDR3 holds 10 amino acids from the cysteine to the phenylalanine. Only CDR3 DNA remains: 30 bases, in frame from the first base. Trimming accounts for 3 bases at V and 15 bases at J, while the number of junction bases matched to no gene is 4. CDR1 is given as SQVTM and CDR2 as ANQGSEA, both from the germline V gene. The cohort was made up of 500 to 850 healthy bone marrow donors. Cohort members were all nominally healthy when sampled, although unrecorded immune exposures were likely present. The donor tested CMV seropositive and was one of the 289 seropositive cohort members. Each donor provided a peripheral blood sample, and peripheral blood mononuclear cells were used for TCR beta sequencing. The Qiagen DNeasy Blood Extraction Kit was used to extract genomic DNA from the blood cell samples. The research as a whole found: A cluster of highly shared sequence variants was judged likely to be a technical artifact of the sequencing pipeline. Because HLA typing was missing for some donors at each locus, association tests included only the typed subset. In vitro tests confirmed that a few of the cytomegalovirus-associated TCR beta chains recognize cytomegalovirus antigens. While some public TCRs were present in many individuals, most TCR sequences turned up only very rarely across donors. According to the authors, the approach could potentially be generalized to other disease states and immunological phenotypes. Strong co-occurrence of HLA alleles, especially DR and DQ, made assigning TCR associations to individual alleles difficult. In the study, roughly 160 TCR beta chains were listed as associated with cytomegalovirus. Because the 87-base-pair reads could not distinguish some IMGT-functional V segments, including TRBV6-2 and TRBV6-3, those segments were excluded. Cytomegalovirus status was reported to be diagnosed by the classifier with high specificity and sensitivity in both the original and validation cohorts. The earlier analysis of around 600 of the donors excluded roughly 17 rarely observed V segments, including chromosome 9 orphons, because counts were too low. A later analysis reported that several top co-occurrence clusters appeared linked to parvovirus B19, influenza, CMV and Epstein-Barr virus. Compared with equally common non-associated chains, HLA-associated TCR beta chains in a later analysis were more clonally expanded and had lower generation probabilities. Only TCR beta chains were sequenced in this cohort, and the absence of alpha or paired-chain data limited detectable features. V-gene and J-gene trimming of TCR beta chains was associated with a missense DCLRE1C variant in a later genetic analysis, and the association was replicated in an independent cohort. Linkage disequilibrium might explain the correlated functional status among segregating V segments, but an unknown experimental factor could not be ruled out. An earlier analysis of 587 of the donors showed that most TCR beta V segments appeared in productive rearrangements either about 90% or about 30% of the time, which broadly matched IMGT annotations. According to a later genetic analysis, donors in an Asian-associated ancestry cluster had fewer N-insertions in productive TCRs than the approximately 630-donor mean. In a later analysis, TCR association rates were found to vary across HLA loci, with the most associated TCRs seen for DRB1 alleles and the fewest for HLA-C alleles. Immune exposure information for the cohort was limited to CMV serostatus. A further reported finding was that TCR beta sequences accurately predicted the HLA-A and HLA-B alleles for most subjects in the first cohort. At a false discovery rate of 0.05, a later analysis linked fewer than 20,000 TCR beta sequences to specific HLA alleles. Most CMV-associated TCR beta chains appeared to be HLA-restricted in a later analysis, and the HLA associations seemed to be driven largely by CMV exposure. Sequencing depth was assumed to be roughly uniform across donors in the presence/absence analyses, though that assumption may not hold.

The library was made by the immunoSEQ multiplex PCR assay. For the multiplex PCR, a mixture combining 60 forward primers for TCR Vbeta segments and 13 reverse primers for TCR Jbeta segments was used. A multiplex PCR assay on genomic DNA amplified the CDR3 region of rearranged TCR beta genes. The amplified TCR beta libraries were sequenced on the Illumina HiSeq System as 87-base-pair reads. The authors' pipeline ran thus. Across the 500 to 700 repertoires, a later analysis counted 80 million or so unique TCR beta chains, some 11 million of which were shared by at least two donors. Raw reads were error-corrected and collapsed into unique sequences by a nearest-neighbor algorithm in which closely related sequences were merged to remove PCR and sequencing errors. V, D and J gene segments were assigned by aligning CDR3 sequences to IMGT reference sequences. Each retained sequence needed at least a six-nucleotide match to both a V gene segment and a J gene segment. Rearrangements were called productive when the CDR3 lacked stop codons and stayed in frame with V and J; all others were non-productive. CDR3 was defined by IMGT convention, running from the second conserved V-encoded cysteine to the conserved J-encoded phenylalanine. The earlier analysis of 500 to 600 of the donors excluded sequences that lacked an unambiguous match to a single V gene segment. An earlier analysis of roughly 590 of the donors called V segments functional above 56.7% productive rearrangements and segregating when the between-donor standard deviation exceeded 5%. A statistical classification framework was developed to diagnose cytomegalovirus status using the catalog of TCR beta chain sequences. V and J gene assignment, in a later analysis, came from comparing TCR nucleotide sequences with IMGT/GENE-DB human TR gene sequences. A later analysis assigned CDR3 sequences and most-parsimonious VDJ recombination scenarios with the TCRdist pipeline. In a later analysis, every TCR beta chain was defined by the combination of its CDR3 amino acid sequence and its V-gene family, and reads without a unique V-gene family were dropped. A later analysis removed 600 or so highly shared, low-generation-probability nucleotide sequences to deal with suspected cross-contamination and a sequencing artifact. In a later analysis, a clonal expansion index was calculated for each public chain from normalized within-repertoire ranks of inferred template counts. Generation probabilities in a later analysis came from a VDJ recombination model fitted to out-of-frame rearrangements, and those results were checked against IGoR. Hypergeometric tests were used in a later analysis to score TCR-TCR, TCR-HLA and TCR-CMV co-occurrence, with a repertoire-size bias correction applied to the TCR pairs. To estimate false discovery rates, a later analysis permuted the HLA or CMV assignments 20 times. In a later analysis, co-occurring TCRs were grouped with DBSCAN, and TCRdist sequence similarity was added when clustering was performed within HLA-allele-positive subsets. Repertoires with fewer than 30,000 or more than 120,000 public chains, plus five repertoires with anomalous nucleotide sharing, were excluded from co-occurrence clustering. The table was pulled from immuneACCESS by TCRdb, which kept in-frame rearrangements only. Such tables lose some clones; where checked, under half of the loss comes from unresolved V genes, and the rest has no known cause. V, J and clone size were drawn from that table, and D and trimming were deduced from the DNA. Here the sample has around 200,000 clones; 82% occur a single time. Clones ranked in the top ten supply approximately 6% of the sample.

This TCR came from a man aged 40-55 years in good health and CMV-seropositive. The specimen was PBMCs. The V gene is TRBV29-1 and the J gene is TRBJ2-1; a stretch of 8 junction bases matches TRBD2. This receptor has the CDR3 CSVETSEAFF. The DNA is TGCAGCGTTGAGACTAGCGAGGCGTTCTTC.